These T cell receptor beta chains were read from a single sample in a study of blood T cell repertoires in COVID-19. The method was immunoSEQ multiplex PCR; TCRdb's version includes in-frame clones alone and lacks a portion of them. The sample records 100,000 to 120,000 clones, almost 80% being singletons. The sequenced sample was peripheral blood. These TCRs come from a woman aged 80 or over with active or convalescent COVID-19. The CDR3 runs from the conserved cysteine through the conserved F or W. A D gene is named only where the DNA matches it firmly. Clone size is given for some rows only: seen once, a few or many times, or a class if the clone is expanded.

TRBJ2-1,TRBV2,few,NA,CASSERARGNEQFF,TGTGCCAGCAGTGAAAGGGCCCGGGGGAATGAGCAGTTCTTC
TRBJ1-5,TRBV7-2,NA,TRBD1,CASSLSGTGNQPQHF,TGTGCCAGCAGCTTGTCCGGGACAGGAAATCAGCCCCAGCATTTT
TRBJ2-1,TRBV4-2,NA,TRBD2,CASSQGVRASGRNEQFF,TGTGCCAGCAGCCAAGGGGTCCGGGCTAGCGGGAGGAATGAGCAGTTCTTC
TRBJ2-1,TRBV5-1,NA,TRBD2,CASSFTTSGSNEQFF,TGCGCCAGCAGCTTCACGACTAGCGGGAGCAATGAGCAGTTCTTC
TRBJ2-3,TRBV10-3,NA,NA,CAISGHGTDTQYF,TGTGCCATCAGTGGCCACGGGACAGATACGCAGTATTTT
TRBJ1-2,TRBV4-1,NA,NA,CASSRLTLNGGLAF,TGCGCCAGCAGCCGATTAACTTTAAACGGAGGCTTAGCCTTC
TRBJ2-2,TRBV9,NA,TRBD2,CASSVSGTSRNTGELFF,TGTGCCAGCAGCGTAAGCGGGACTAGCCGCAACACCGGGGAGCTGTTTTTT
TRBJ2-1,TRBV28,NA,TRBD2,CASSLWGGRATDNEQFF,TGTGCCAGCAGTTTATGGGGCGGGAGGGCCACAGACAATGAGCAGTTCTTC
TRBJ1-2,TRBV5-1,NA,TRBD1,CASSFTNPGQGNYGYTF,TGCGCCAGCAGCTTTACAAACCCGGGACAGGGTAACTATGGCTACACCTTC
TRBJ2-1,TRBV7-7,NA,TRBD2,CASSPRLAGDGYNEQFF,TGTGCTAGCAGCCCCCGACTAGCGGGGGACGGGTACAATGAGCAGTTCTTC
TRBJ2-1,TRBV11-3,NA,TRBD1,CASSFTGVSYNEQFF,TGTGCCAGCAGCTTCACAGGGGTCTCCTACAATGAGCAGTTCTTC
TRBJ2-3,TRBV27,NA,TRBD2,CASSGTSGSYTQYF,TGTGCCAGCAGCGGTACTAGCGGGAGTTATACGCAGTATTTT
TRBJ2-3,TRBV9,NA,NA,CASSEIRWGRGLSTDTQYF,TGTGCCAGCAGCGAGATCCGCTGGGGTCGCGGGCTTAGCACAGATACGCAGTATTTT
TRBJ1-6,TRBV25-1,NA,TRBD1,CASSGDRDNSPLHF,TGTGCCAGCAGTGGGGACAGGGACAATTCACCCCTCCACTTT
TRBJ2-7,TRBV18,NA,TRBD1,CASSPSDRVSAYEQYF,TGTGCCAGCTCACCCTCAGACAGGGTGTCGGCCTACGAGCAGTACTTC
TRBJ1-4,TRBV5-1,NA,NA,CASSLMGGTNEKLFF,TGCGCCAGCAGCTTGATGGGGGGGACTAATGAAAAACTGTTTTTT
TRBJ2-2,TRBV4-3,NA,TRBD2,CASSQDMLAGGFTGELFF,TGCGCCAGCAGCCAAGATATGCTAGCGGGAGGGTTCACCGGGGAGCTGTTTTTT
TRBJ1-1,TRBV7-9,NA,NA,CASSFAGDGTEAFF,TGTGCCAGCAGCTTTGCAGGGGACGGCACTGAAGCTTTCTTT